This T cell receptor beta chain is from a study of tumor-infiltrating lymphocytes in primary liver carcinoma. For the study at large: The neoplasms were of stage T1-T3 N0M0, with dimensions of about 4.2 to 11 cm across.

Production of TCR beta cDNA used around 500 ng total RNA together with a constant-region primer. Libraries of TCR beta came from three nested multiplex PCR rounds with slightly modified ARM-PCR. For roughly 11 cycles apiece, the opening two PCR rounds ran with TRBV1-TRBV30 forward primers and a C-beta reverse primer. TCRdb itself ran the multiplex PCR reads through MiXCR, one entry per CDR3 protein. The sample records 250,000 to 400,000 distinct CDR3 sequences, over 55% being singletons. Points on this clonotype: The conserved closing phenylalanine or tryptophan is absent in this CDR3, likely reflecting a read error.

Alongside blood RNA obtained from unsorted whole blood, germline DNA was also extracted. Germline V gene sequence: CDR1 SGHAT, CDR2 FQNNGV. V trimming: 10 bases; J trimming: 5 bases; junction bases outside the gene matches: 14. This CDR3 comprises 15 residues. The sequencing sample was made of peripheral blood. The chain joins TRBV11-2 to TRBJ2-1, with 7 bases identical to TRBD2. The receptor was isolated from a man aged 35-49 years with primary liver carcinoma and hepatitis B virus infection. The CDR3 DNA reads as TGTGCCAACAGATTTAGCGGGCCACTCGACAATGAGCAGTTCTTA. Translating it yields CANRFSGPLDNEQFL.